These 28 T cell receptor beta chains originate from one sample sequenced in a study of glioma-infiltrating T cells. The iRepertoire nested amplicon-rescue multiplex PCR amplified TCR alpha and beta CDR3s from RNA. A single record per CDR3 protein comes from TCRdb applying MiXCR to the multiplex PCR reads. The table shows 300,000 to 450,000 distinct CDR3 sequences, with around 45% occurring only once. Sequenced material: glioma tissue, nonneoplastic brain tissue, or PBMCs (not recorded which). The receptor set was obtained from a human donor with low-grade glioma or glioblastoma, undergoing nonglioma brain surgery, or in good health (not recorded which).

The chain recombines TRBV6-1 with TRBJ1-4, with 8 bases that match TRBD1. The junction had 8 bases not matched to a gene; V was cut back by 5 bases and J by 6 bases. This CDR3 comprises 15 residues. The germline CDR1 and CDR2 sequences are MNHNS and SASEGT. The CDR3 sequence is CASSSPTGEDEKLFF. The CDR3 DNA is TGTGCCAGCAGTTCGCCGACAGGGGAGGATGAAAAACTGTTTTTT.

This clonotype occurred once. The chain couples TRBV2 to TRBJ2-7, with 8 bases identical to TRBD1. The CDR3 is 15 residues long. Per germline, CDR1 SNHLY and CDR2 FYNNEI. After removal of 4 bases from V and 3 bases from J, the junction contained 8 bases not matched to a gene. In nucleotides, the CDR3 is TGTGCCAGCAGTGTGGACAGGGTACCGTTCTACGAGCAGTACTTC. Its protein product is CASSVDRVPFYEQYF.

This clonotype turned up a few times. V gene TRBV7-2 combines with J gene TRBJ2-2; 14 bases line up with TRBD2. This CDR3 comprises 22 residues. CDR1 is SGHTA and CDR2 is FQGNSA in the germline V gene. V dropped 8 bases and J dropped 0; count of bases not matched to a gene: 20. Here the CDR3 reads CASQPHPPGLAGVGPNTGELFF. CDR3 in DNA: TGTGCCAGCCAGCCCCATCCCCCGGGACTAGCGGGAGTTGGTCCGAACACCGGGGAGCTGTTTTTT. Variable domain in full (rest from reference TRBV7-2 and TRBJ2-2): GAGVSQSPSNKVTEKGKDVELRCDPISGHTALYWYRQSLGQGLEFLIYFQGNSAPDKSGLPSDRFSAERTGGSVSTLTIQRTQQEDSAVYLCASQPHPPGLAGVGPNTGELFFGEGSRLTVL.

This clonotype has ten or more counts. Written as DNA, the CDR3 is TGTGCCACCAGCAGAGGAGGGGCGAACACTGAAGCTTTCTTT. The encoded protein is CATSRGGANTEAFF. V gene TRBV15 combines with J gene TRBJ1-1; D might be TRBD1 (5 bases). Germline assignment: CDR1 LNHNV and CDR2 YYDKDF (reference sequence). The CDR3 has 14 residues. V gave up 1 base and J gave up 1 base, with 7 bases separating them. Filled out from reference TRBV15 and TRBJ1-1, the complete variable domain reads DAMVIQNPRYQVTQFGKPVTLSCSQTLNHNVMYWYQQKSSQAPKLLFHYYDKDFNNEADTPDNFQSRRPNTSFCFLDIRSPGLGDTAMYLCATSRGGANTEAFFGQGTRLTVV.

V and J are TRBV6-5 and TRBJ2-1; D unclear. V dropped 6 bases and J dropped 5 bases, with 17 bases sitting between them. Germline CDR1 and CDR2: MNHEY and SVGAGI. CDR3 length: 15 residues. The DNA for the CDR3 is TGTGCCAGCAGCGCCGGGCAAACTTCCCACAATGAGCAGTTCTTC. This encodes CASSAGQTSHNEQFF.

This clonotype has ten or more counts. The V and J genes are TRBV6-1 and TRBJ1-5; the match to TRBD1 covers 7 bases. The V segment lost 7 bases and the J segment 15 bases; nucleotides outside the gene matches: 15. The germline CDR1 and CDR2 sequences are MNHNS and SASEGT. The CDR3 is 13 amino acids. CDR3 loop: CASTHRDRGNWHF. CDR3 DNA: TGTGCCAGCACCCACCGGGACAGAGGAAATTGGCATTTT.

This chain uses TRBV20-1 with TRBJ2-1, with D maybe TRBD1 (6 bases). The V and J ends lost 6 bases and 3 bases respectively, with 18 bases between them. This CDR3 has 15 amino acids. Germline V CDR1 and CDR2: DFQATT, SNEGSKA (reference sequence). DNA for the CDR3: TGCAGTGCCAGCCCCACAGGGTTAAACTACAATGAGCAGTTCTTC. Translating it yields CSASPTGLNYNEQFF.

This clonotype turned up a few times. The CDR3 here is CASSQEGWAYEQYF. As DNA, the CDR3 is TGTGCCAGCAGCCAGGAGGGCTGGGCCTACGAGCAGTACTTC. V usage is TRBV4-2 and J usage is TRBJ2-7; D possibly corresponds to TRBD2 (6 bases). This CDR3 is 14 amino acids long. With 3 bases removed from V and 2 bases from J, the gap between germline ends came to 11 bases. CDR1 and CDR2 from the germline V gene are LGHNA and YNFKEQ.

This clonotype showed up just a few times. The chain links TRBV7-2 to TRBJ1-1; D uncertain. This CDR3 is 15 amino acids long. Deletions cut 3 bases from V and 0 bases from J, with 11 bases between. Per the germline V gene, CDR1 is SGHTA and CDR2 is FQGNSA. Here the CDR3 reads CASSLYGRVNTEAFF. CDR3 in DNA: TGTGCCAGCAGCTTGTACGGCCGGGTGAACACTGAAGCTTTCTTT.

Note on this clonotype: Compared with germline, one end of the junction differs, possibly owing to a read error. This chain joins TRBV20-1 and TRBJ2-2, with 7 bases matching TRBD2. Looked up from germline, CDR1 is DFQATT and CDR2 is SNEGSKA (reference sequence). The CDR3 totals 16 residues. In DNA, the CDR3 is TGCAGTGCTAGAGGGGACTACCTAGCGAACACCGGGGAGATGTTTTTT. Translated: CSARGDYLANTGEMFF.

The genes are TRBV10-1 and TRBJ2-1, with D perhaps being TRBD1 or TRBD2 (6 bases each). V lost 8 bases to trimming and J lost 5 bases, with 13 bases between them. Germline CDR1 reads WNHNN; CDR2 reads SYGVQD (reference sequence). There are 13 residues in the CDR3. CDR3 in DNA: TGCGCCAGCGGAGGGGGGAACAACAATGAGCAGTTCTTC. It specifies CASGGGNNNEQFF.

Of note for this clonotype: With a much larger clone just one base away, this may be a read error. The chain's CDR3 is CASSPTPSTSGSYEQYF. CDR3 nucleotide sequence: TGTGCCAGCAGCCCCACCCCCTCGACTAGCGGTTCCTACGAGCAGTACTTC. The chain combines TRBV6-8 with TRBJ2-7; 9 bases fit TRBD2. CDR1 and CDR2 from the germline V gene are MNHGY and SAAAGT. The trim removed 6 bases at V and 1 base at J, leaving 13 bases unmatched. The CDR3 length is 17 residues.

This chain links TRBV15 with TRBJ2-7, with D perhaps matching TRBD1 (6 bases). The CDR3 runs to 14 residues. Germline V lookup: CDR1 LNHNV, CDR2 YYDKDF (reference sequence). V shed 5 bases and J shed 0 bases, with 11 bases lying between them. The CDR3 reads CATSRQDSSYEQYF. The DNA of the CDR3 is TGTGCCACCAGCCGGCAGGACAGCTCCTACGAGCAGTACTTC.

The chain uses TRBV7-9 and TRBJ2-7; the match to TRBD1 covers 9 bases. Germline V gene sequence: CDR1 SEHNR, CDR2 FQNEAQ (reference sequence). The CDR3 consists of 14 residues. Trimming took 4 bases from V and 5 from J; bases not matched to a gene: 6. DNA of the CDR3: TGTGCCAGCAGCTCCCGACAGGGGGTAAACGAGCAGTACTTC. Translating it yields CASSSRQGVNEQYF.

The sample holds a few counts of this clonotype. The genes are TRBV18 and TRBJ2-7; tentatively, D is TRBD1 (5 bases). The CDR3 extends over 15 amino acids. V dropped 0 bases and J dropped 3 bases, with 12 bases sitting between them. The germline V gene has CDR1 KGHSH and CDR2 LQKENI. In DNA form, the CDR3 reads TGTGCCAGCTCACCACCGCAGGGATCACGCTACGAGCAGTACTTC. Residues: CASSPPQGSRYEQYF.

This clonotype was picked up many times. This chain joins TRBV28 and TRBJ2-7; a weak D match, TRBD2 (7 bases). V lost 5 bases to trimming and J lost 4 bases, with 18 bases between them. Germline V gene sequence: CDR1 MDHEN, CDR2 SYDVKM. The CDR3 sequence is 15 residues long. The CDR3 is CASSPSPGRGYEQYF. CDR3 nucleotides: TGTGCCAGCAGTCCCTCACCAGGGAGGGGGTACGAGCAGTACTTC. Based on the CDR3 plus reference TRBV28 and TRBJ2-7, the full variable domain is DVKVTQSSRYLVKRTGEKVFLECVQDMDHENMFWYRQDPGLGLRLIYFSYDVKMKEKGDIPEGYSVSREKKERFSLILESASTNQTSMYLCASSPSPGRGYEQYFGPGTRLTVT.

This clonotype occurred a few times. This chain joins TRBV19 and TRBJ2-3, with 12 bases that match TRBD2. Germline CDR1 reads LNHDA; CDR2 reads SQIVND (reference sequence). Trimming at V came to 5 bases and at J to 3 bases, leaving 6 bases not matched to a gene. CDR3 size: 16 residues. In nucleotides, the CDR3 is TGTGCCAGTAGTTTTGGACTAGCGGGATTGACAGATACGCAGTATTTT. This sequence encodes CASSFGLAGLTDTQYF.

V and J are TRBV12-3 or TRBV12-4 and TRBJ2-3; a possible D gene is TRBD1 (6 bases). Deletions cut 6 bases from V and 2 bases from J, with 15 bases between. The CDR3 sequence is 15 residues long. The CDR3 bases are TGTGCCAGCAGCTTGATGCAGGGGAACACAGATACGCAGTATTTT. Translated, it gives CASSLMQGNTDTQYF.

This clonotype has a count of ten or more. The chain recombines TRBV19 with TRBJ2-7; TRBD1 might be the D (6 bases). The V and J ends lost 3 bases and 0 bases respectively, with 9 bases between them. CDR3 length: 14 amino acids. CDR1 and CDR2 from the germline V gene are LNHDA and SQIVND (reference sequence). CDR3 coding DNA: TGTGCCAGTAGTATTACAGGGACCTCCTACGAGCAGTACTTC. Translating it yields CASSITGTSYEQYF.

This clonotype was seen more than once but under ten times. The chain couples TRBV20-1 to TRBJ2-7, with TRBD2 identical over 7 bases. The CDR3 is 16 residues long. Germline V gene sequence: CDR1 DFQATT, CDR2 SNEGSKA (reference sequence). V was pared by 2 bases and J by 5 bases, with 15 bases of the junction left unmatched. The CDR3 DNA is TGCAGTGCTAGACTTCTTAGGCGGGAGAGAGTCCACGAGCAGTACTTC. Encoded protein: CSARLLRRERVHEQYF.

The chain carries TRBV4-1 and TRBJ1-4, with 9 bases lining up with TRBD1. V trimming: 1 base; J trimming: 6 bases; junction bases outside the gene matches: 0. Germline-derived CDR1 and CDR2 are MGHRA and YSYEKL. This CDR3 is 14 amino acids long. The CDR3, as DNA: TGCGCCAGCAGCCAAGGGACAGGGGATGAAAAACTGTTTTTT. Translated: CASSQGTGDEKLFF.

The sample holds one count of this clonotype. CDR3 coding DNA: TGTGCCAGCAGTCATAACCCGGGACAGGGCGAAGAGCAGTACTTC. This gives the protein CASSHNPGQGEEQYF. The chain links TRBV6-2 or TRBV6-3 to TRBJ2-7, with 9 positions matching TRBD1. The CDR3 has 15 amino acids. The V and J ends lost 5 bases and 7 bases, in that order; junction bases with no gene match: 12. Germline CDR1 reads MNHEY; CDR2 reads SVGEGT.

This clonotype was seen only a few times. The rearrangement uses TRBV6-2 or TRBV6-3 and TRBJ1-4, with D possibly being TRBD1 (5 bases). This CDR3 contains 13 residues. Germline CDR1 and CDR2: MNHEY and SVGEGT. Trimming stripped 6 bases from V and 8 bases from J, with 13 bases between. The DNA for the CDR3 is TGTGCCAGCAGGCGGGACTATAAGGAAAAACTGTTTTTT. Translated: CASRRDYKEKLFF.

This clonotype was detected many times. The chain joins TRBV6-1 to TRBJ1-4; D is ambiguous. Germline-derived CDR1 and CDR2 are MNHNS and SASEGT. Trimming cost V 4 bases and J 8 bases, with 11 bases left between them. This CDR3 is built from 13 residues. The CDR3 DNA reads TGTGCCAGCAGTGGGGTCCCCGTGGAAAAACTGTTTTTT. It codes for CASSGVPVEKLFF.

Turning to this clonotype: Just one base apart from a much larger clone, this may be a read error. V is TRBV20-1 and J is TRBJ2-1; no clear D gene. Trimming stripped 4 bases from V and 7 bases from J, with 8 bases between. The CDR3 loop spans 11 amino acids. The germline V gene encodes CDR1 DFQATT and CDR2 SNEGSKA (reference sequence). The CDR3 reads CSANQRNEQFF. CDR3 nucleotide sequence: TGCAGTGCTAACCAACGGAATGAGCAGTTCTTC.

This clonotype was observed a handful of times. The rearrangement uses TRBV4-2 and TRBJ2-3, with 15 bases identical to TRBD2. Trimming took 5 bases from V and 8 from J; bases not matched to a gene: 8. CDR3 length: 16 amino acids. Germline-derived CDR1 and CDR2 are LGHNA and YNFKEQ. The CDR3 DNA sequence: TGTGCCAGCAGCTCCCGGACTAGCGGGAGGGCCGGTACGCAGTATTTT. This codes for CASSSRTSGRAGTQYF.

The V gene is TRBV2, the J gene TRBJ1-2, with 8 nucleotides matching TRBD1. In germline, CDR1 is SNHLY, CDR2 FYNNEI. The CDR3 is 14 residues long. With 5 bases clipped from V and 6 bases from J, the junction kept 8 bases outside the gene matches. This CDR3 reads CASSSVGQGDGYTF. The CDR3 DNA follows: TGTGCCAGCAGTAGTGTAGGACAGGGCGATGGCTACACCTTC.

This clonotype was seen only a few times. CDR3 loop: CASSEHIRAGELFF. The CDR3 DNA sequence: TGTGCCAGCAGTGAGCATATCCGGGCCGGGGAGCTGTTTTTT. The gene calls are TRBV6-1 and TRBJ2-2; D gene ambiguous. CDR1 and CDR2 (germline): MNHNS, SASEGT. The CDR3 runs to 14 residues. Trimming took 3 bases from V and 6 from J, leaving 11 bases between them.